This T cell receptor beta chain was profiled in a study of regulatory T cells in long-lasting Graves disease. Study observations and caveats: TCR diversity in persistent Graves' patients was below that of newly diagnosed ones. Public clonotype sharing was higher in persistent than newly diagnosed patients.

Time point noted: persistent/refractory GD, antithyroid drugs over 5 years with positive TRAb. PBMC RNA was the source of the TCR library. Graves' disease diagnoses used American Thyroid Association guidelines. This clonotype appeared a few times. The antigen is undetermined. Investigators prepared the TCR beta libraries by applying iRepertoire HTBI primers and Arm-PCR of CDR3 regions. Original methodology: Across the samples, identification revealed 50 to 80 TRBV and about 15 TRBJ segments. TCRdb passed the multiplex PCR reads through MiXCR, listing each CDR3 protein once. Here the V and J calls rest on TCRdb's processing, not on the authors' analysis. The sample has over 350,000 distinct CDR3 sequences, less than 25% seen once. The origin of this receptor is a female donor with Graves disease. The source material was peripheral blood mononuclear cells (PBMCs), sampled when the disease was refractory, from a patient treated with antithyroid drugs.

CDR3 DNA sequence: TGTGCCAGTGGACATAGCGGGAGCGGTGGCGAGACCCAGTACTTC. It yields the protein CASGHSGSGGETQYF. The chain joins TRBV19 to TRBJ2-5; 9 bases agree with TRBD2. This CDR3 comprises 15 residues. Germline loops: CDR1 LNHDA, CDR2 SQIVND (reference sequence). Trimming cost V 8 bases and J 5 bases; bases outside gene matches: 12.